These T cell receptor beta chains were read from a single sample in a study of cytomegalovirus exposure and HLA in healthy donors. Produced via immunoSEQ multiplex PCR; TCRdb's table is partial and in-frame only. The table shows around 200,000 clones, with around 80% occurring only once. The source material was PBMCs. The receptor source for this set is a girl aged 2 to 10 in good health and CMV-seropositive. Each CDR3 is given with its conserved first and last residue. A D gene is named only where the DNA matches it firmly. Not every row has a clone size; where given, it reads once, few, many or a size class.

v_call	clone_size	cdr3_length	d_call	j_call	cdr3_nt	cdr3_aa
TRBV6-5	NA	15	TRBD1	TRBJ1-6	TGTGCCAGCAGCACTAGACAGGGGAGTAATTCACCCCTCCACTTT	CASSTRQGSNSPLHF
TRBV5-8	few	15	TRBD1	TRBJ1-6	TGTGCCAGCAGCGGACAGGGGTTGGATTTTTCACCCCTCCACTTT	CASSGQGLDFSPLHF
TRBV12-5	NA	14	NA	TRBJ2-3	TGTGCTAGTGCCTTGGGACTCCGCACAGATACGCAGTATTTT	CASALGLRTDTQYF
TRBV6-1	NA	13	NA	TRBJ1-1	TGTGCCAGCAGTGAGCGGGGGCGACCAGAAGCTTTCTTT	CASSERGRPEAFF
TRBV6-5	NA	12	NA	TRBJ1-2	TGTGCCAGCACCTCGGGGAGGGGCGGCTACACCTTC	CASTSGRGGYTF
TRBV7-8	NA	15	NA	TRBJ2-5	TGTGCCAGCAGCTTTTCCCCCGGAGAACAAGAGACCCAGTACTTC	CASSFSPGEQETQYF
TRBV5-4	NA	11	TRBD2	TRBJ2-7	TGTGCCAGCCCGGGGGGGAACGAGCAGTACTTC	CASPGGNEQYF
TRBV7-9	NA	14	TRBD1	TRBJ1-2	TGTGCCAGCAGCTCGACAGGGGGCGGCTATGGCTACACCTTC	CASSSTGGGYGYTF
TRBV20-1	NA	10	NA	TRBJ2-7	TGCAGTGCTAGTGGCCACGAGCAGTACTTC	CSASGHEQYF
TRBV27	few	15	NA	TRBJ2-2	TGTGCCACCAAACTTACCTCGACATATACCGGGGAGCTGTTTTTT	CATKLTSTYTGELFF
TRBV11-3	once	14	TRBD1	TRBJ2-7	TGTGCCAGCAGCACCCGGACAGGGGAGGAGGAGCAGTACTTC	CASSTRTGEEEQYF
TRBV7-9	NA	16	TRBD1	TRBJ2-1	TGTGCCAGCAGCTTACTGGACAGGGGTGCCTACAATGAGCAGTTCTTC	CASSLLDRGAYNEQFF
TRBV6-5	NA	13	NA	TRBJ1-2	TGTGCCAGCACCACGACGGGGACTTATGGCTACACCTTC	CASTTTGTYGYTF
TRBV6-5	NA	13	NA	TRBJ1-2	TGTGCCAGCAGTTACAACGAAGCCTATGGCTACACCTTC	CASSYNEAYGYTF
TRBV2	few	13	NA	TRBJ1-2	TGTGCCAGCAGTGGTAGCAGTTTCTATGGCTACACCTTC	CASSGSSFYGYTF
TRBV5-1	NA	15	TRBD2	TRBJ2-1	TGCGCCAGCAGCCCGATAGCGGGGGGAACCAATGAGCAGTTCTTC	CASSPIAGGTNEQFF
TRBV11-3	NA	17	TRBD1	TRBJ1-2	TGTGCCAGCAGCTCACCGCCGGGACAGGGGGATAGGTATGGCTACACCTTC	CASSSPPGQGDRYGYTF
TRBV9	NA	14	NA	TRBJ2-1	TGTGCCAGCAGCTCCTTGCCGGCAGGGTACGAGCAGTTCTTC	CASSSLPAGYEQFF
TRBV28	NA	15	TRBD1	TRBJ2-7	TGTGCCAGCAGAGAGTCTGCGGACAGGGTCCGCGAGCAGTACTTC	CASRESADRVREQYF
TRBV2	NA	14	NA	TRBJ2-2	TGTGCCAGCAGTGGGGCAGGGAACACCGGGGAGCTGTTTTTT	CASSGAGNTGELFF
TRBV2	NA	14	NA	TRBJ1-2	TGTGCCAGCAGTGTTTTGGGAGCTAACTATGGCTACACCTTC	CASSVLGANYGYTF
TRBV6-5	NA	15	TRBD1	TRBJ2-7	TGTGCCAGCAGTATCCGCCGCAGGGGGCGGTACGAGCAGTACTTC	CASSIRRRGRYEQYF
TRBV11-3	NA	13	TRBD2	TRBJ2-1	TGTGCCAGCAGCTTAACTAGCGGGACTGAGCAGTTCTTC	CASSLTSGTEQFF
TRBV19	NA	19	TRBD1	TRBJ1-1	TGTGCCAGTAGTGGTATGAAGCTGCGGGACAGGGGATTTTCCGGTGAAGCTTTCTTT	CASSGMKLRDRGFSGEAFF
TRBV6-5	NA	14	NA	TRBJ1-4	TGTGCCAGCAGTTACCTGGGTAGGGGGGAAAAACTGTTTTTT	CASSYLGRGEKLFF
TRBV28	NA	13	NA	TRBJ1-2	TGTGCCAGCAGCGAGAGACAGGTTCATGGCTACACCTTC	CASSERQVHGYTF
TRBV19	NA	13	TRBD2	TRBJ2-1	TGTGCCAGTACGGAGCTAGCGGGCAATGAGCAGTTCTTC	CASTELAGNEQFF
TRBV6-5	NA	12	NA	TRBJ1-1	TGTGCCAGCAGTTACCAGACAGGTGAAGCTTTCTTT	CASSYQTGEAFF
TRBV7-3	NA	15	TRBD1	TRBJ1-2	TGTGCCAGCAGCTTAACGGGGGGACAGAACTATGGCTACACCTTC	CASSLTGGQNYGYTF
TRBV6-5	NA	13	NA	TRBJ1-1	TGTGCCAGCAGAACAGGGTCCGGCACTGAAGCTTTCTTT	CASRTGSGTEAFF
TRBV5-8	NA	15	NA	TRBJ1-4	TGTGCCAGCAGCTTGGACAGGGCACGGGGTGAAAAACTGTTTTTT	CASSLDRARGEKLFF
TRBV9	once	16	TRBD2	TRBJ2-3	TGTGCCAGCAGCGCTCTCCTAGCGGGGGGATCAGATACGCAGTATTTT	CASSALLAGGSDTQYF
TRBV2	NA	18	TRBD1	TRBJ2-6	TGTGCCAGCAGTTCACCGGGACAGGCGAACTCTGGGGCCAACGTCCTGACTTTC	CASSSPGQANSGANVLTF
TRBV9	NA	17	NA	TRBJ1-4	TGTGCCAGCAGCGTAGGTAGCTCCGTGTCAGGGGTTGAAAAACTGTTTTTT	CASSVGSSVSGVEKLFF
TRBV5-1	few	14	TRBD1	TRBJ2-7	TGCGCCAGCAGCCAACGACAGGGAACCTACGAGCAGTACTTC	CASSQRQGTYEQYF
TRBV9	NA	16	NA	TRBJ2-1	TGTGCCAGCAGCGGGACTACTCGTGGCCGCCTCAATGAGCAGTTCTTC	CASSGTTRGRLNEQFF
TRBV6-5	NA	13	NA	TRBJ1-2	TGTGCCAGCAGTCAGGGCACTAACTATGGCTACACCTTC	CASSQGTNYGYTF
TRBV7-6	NA	16	NA	TRBJ2-6	TGTGCCAGCACCCCCTCTAGGGGGTCTGGGGCCAACGTCCTGACTTTC	CASTPSRGSGANVLTF
TRBV6-5	NA	13	TRBD1	TRBJ2-7	TGTGCCAGCAGTAACCGGGACAGGGACGAGCAGTACTTC	CASSNRDRDEQYF
TRBV19	NA	16	TRBD2	TRBJ2-4	TGTGCCAGTAGTATTTCTAGCGGGGGGGCGGGGAACATTCAGTACTTC	CASSISSGGAGNIQYF
TRBV5-4	NA	16	TRBD1	TRBJ2-1	TGTGCCAGCAGCTACAGGACAGGGGGAACTTACAATGAGCAGTTCTTC	CASSYRTGGTYNEQFF
TRBV27	NA	14	NA	TRBJ2-7	TGTGCCAGCAGTCCACAGAGGGGGTTCTACGAGCAGTACTTC	CASSPQRGFYEQYF
TRBV6-6	NA	14	TRBD1	TRBJ1-2	TGTGCCAGCAGCTATTTGGACAGGGACTATGGCTACACCTTC	CASSYLDRDYGYTF
TRBV7-8	NA	15	TRBD1	TRBJ1-2	TGTGCCAGCAGCTTCTTGCAGGGGGGCACTGCTGGCTACACCTTC	CASSFLQGGTAGYTF
TRBV5-4	NA	12	NA	TRBJ1-1	TGTGCCAGCAGCTCTCCGGGGAGGGGAGCTTTCTTT	CASSSPGRGAFF
TRBV30	NA	13	TRBD1	TRBJ1-1	TGTGCCTGGGACAGGGCGGTCGGCACTGAAGCTTTCTTT	CAWDRAVGTEAFF
TRBV11-2	NA	13	TRBD1	TRBJ2-5	TGTGCCAGCAGCTTAACAGGGGCAGAGACCCAGTACTTC	CASSLTGAETQYF
TRBV9	NA	13	NA	TRBJ2-2	TGTGCCAGCAGCGTAACAGGGACCGGGGAGCTGTTTTTT	CASSVTGTGELFF
TRBV4-1	few	14	NA	TRBJ2-7	TGCGCCAGCAGCCGCCCAGGAAGCTCCTACGAGCAGTACTTC	CASSRPGSSYEQYF
TRBV7-9	NA	13	TRBD1	TRBJ1-2	TGTGCCAGCAGCTTAGAGGGGGCGCATGGCTACACCTTC	CASSLEGAHGYTF
TRBV2	NA	14	TRBD1	TRBJ1-4	TGTGCCAGCAGTTATAACAGGGGTAACGAAAAACTGTTTTTT	CASSYNRGNEKLFF
TRBV11-3	few	13	NA	TRBJ2-7	TGTGCCAGCAGCTTAGCGGGTCGATACGAGCAGTACTTC	CASSLAGRYEQYF
TRBV15	NA	14	TRBD1	TRBJ1-1	TGTGCCACCAGCCCAGGGGGCAGTAACACTGAAGCTTTCTTT	CATSPGGSNTEAFF
TRBV5-1	NA	17	TRBD1	TRBJ1-1	TGCGCCAGCAGTCCTACTACAGGGGGCACAAGGGACACTGAAGCTTTCTTT	CASSPTTGGTRDTEAFF
TRBV13	once	15	NA	TRBJ1-2	TGTGCCAGCAGCTTAGAGGTAGGGGAGGTTGATGGCTACACCTTC	CASSLEVGEVDGYTF
TRBV9	NA	16	TRBD2	TRBJ2-7	TGTGCCAGCAGCGTAGGACTAGCGGGCAACTCCTACGAGCAGTACTTC	CASSVGLAGNSYEQYF
TRBV2	few	14	TRBD1	TRBJ2-7	TGTGCCATCAATGGGGACAGAGCCTCCTACGAGCAGTACTTC	CAINGDRASYEQYF
TRBV6-6	NA	15	TRBD2	TRBJ2-7	TGTGCCAGTTACAGGCTTCCGGGACTAGGTTACGAGCAGTACTTC	CASYRLPGLGYEQYF
TRBV7-6	NA	13	NA	TRBJ1-5	TGTGCCAGCAGCCCCCAGGTGGGTCAGCCCCAGCATTTT	CASSPQVGQPQHF